These 29 T cell receptor beta chains were sequenced from one sample in a study of control samples from healthy donors and cancer patients. Repertoires were generated with immunoSEQ multiplex PCR, while TCRdb's copy carries only in-frame clones and drops some. In the table there are 130,000 or so clones, 91% of which are singletons. Sequenced material: blood. The origin of the receptors is a man aged 18 to 29 in good health.

This chain connects TRBV7-9 to TRBJ2-4; D is perhaps TRBD1 (5 bases). Trimming removed 5 bases at V and 4 bases at J, with 15 bases between. The CDR3 runs 15 residues. The germline gives CDR1 SEHNR, CDR2 FQNEAQ (reference sequence). As DNA, the CDR3 is TGTGCCAGCAGCCCCCATACGGCAGGGAAAAACATTCAGTACTTC. Residues: CASSPHTAGKNIQYF.

DNA for the CDR3: TGTGCCAGCAGCCAAGTTGGGGGGCAGAATGGCTACACCTTC. As protein: CASSQVGGQNGYTF. The genes are TRBV14 and TRBJ1-2, with TRBD1 as a possible D gene (6 bases). Trimming shortened V by 1 base and J by 6 bases, and 12 bases separated the two germline ends. In germline, CDR1 is SGHDN, CDR2 FVKESK. The length of the CDR3 is 14 residues.

The chain joins TRBV6-5 to TRBJ1-6, with TRBD1 matching 7 bases. Germline CDR1 and CDR2: MNHEY and SVGAGI. The CDR3 consists of 12 residues. The V and J ends lost 11 bases and 7 bases, in that order; junction bases with no gene match: 5. The chain's CDR3 is CAGRQGNSPLHF. For the CDR3, the DNA is TGTGCCGGTCGACAGGGAAATTCACCCCTCCACTTT.

The chain has TRBV28 and TRBJ1-2; 10 nucleotides line up with TRBD1. The V gene's germline CDR1 is MDHEN and CDR2 SYDVKM. The CDR3 is 13 amino acids. The trim removed 6 bases at V and 3 bases at J, leaving 1 base unmatched. The CDR3 DNA is TGTGCCAGCAGCGGACAGGGGGACTATGGCTACACCTTC. Its translation: CASSGQGDYGYTF.

The V gene is TRBV6-5, the J gene TRBJ2-2; TRBD2 might be the D (6 bases). The CDR3 runs 14 residues. In germline, CDR1 is MNHEY, CDR2 SVGAGI. Trimming stripped 11 bases from V and 4 bases from J, with 17 bases between. The DNA of the CDR3 is TGTGCCGCCCGGTGGGAGGCGGGCACCGGGGAGCTGTTTTTT. It is translated as CAARWEAGTGELFF.

The chain uses TRBV20-1 and TRBJ2-3; D may be TRBD2 (6 bases). Germline loops: CDR1 DFQATT, CDR2 SNEGSKA (reference sequence). V lost 6 bases to trimming and J lost 8 bases, with 12 bases between them. The CDR3 covers 11 residues. CDR3 coding DNA: TGCAGTGCACGCGGCGGGACTACGCAGTATTTT. This codes for CSARGGTTQYF.

The chain links TRBV2 to TRBJ2-3; TRBD2 agrees at 9 bases. The CDR3 totals 15 residues. J lost 2 bases, V lost 4 bases, and 4 bases had no gene match. CDR1 and CDR2 (germline): SNHLY, FYNNEI. The CDR3 protein is CASSGSGGNTDTQYF. CDR3 DNA: TGTGCCAGCAGTGGGAGCGGGGGGAACACAGATACGCAGTATTTT.

The chain uses TRBV7-2 and TRBJ1-5, with unresolved D. V was clipped by 5 bases and J by 7 bases, with 9 bases between them. The germline V gene encodes CDR1 SGHTA and CDR2 FQGNSA. This CDR3 has 12 amino acids. The CDR3 DNA reads TGTGCCAGCAGCGTAAATGACCAGCCCCAGCATTTT. It specifies CASSVNDQPQHF.

The chain combines TRBV7-2 with TRBJ1-1; a weak D match, TRBD1 (5 bases). V gave up 5 bases and J gave up 11 bases, with 15 bases separating them. From germline, CDR1 is SGHTA and CDR2 FQGNSA. The CDR3 is 12 amino acids. CDR3 in DNA: TGTGCCAGCAGCCCAGAAGGGGCGAGGGCTTTCTTT. It encodes CASSPEGARAFF.

This chain connects TRBV7-6 to TRBJ2-3; D might be TRBD1 (5 bases). The germline V gene encodes CDR1 SGHVS and CDR2 FNYEAQ. This CDR3 region has 14 residues. V shed 3 bases and J shed 0 bases, with 7 bases lying between them. CDR3 region: CASSLPGSTDTQYF. As DNA, the CDR3 is TGTGCCAGCAGCTTGCCAGGGAGCACAGATACGCAGTATTTT.

The rearrangement uses TRBV7-9 and TRBJ1-2; D not resolved. CDR1 SEHNR and CDR2 FQNEAQ come from the germline V gene (reference sequence). The CDR3 spans 14 residues. Trimming took off 3 bases at V and 5 bases at J, with 13 bases between the two ends. CDR3 residues: CASSFPLDGYGYTF. DNA of the CDR3: TGTGCCAGCAGCTTTCCCTTAGACGGGTATGGCTACACCTTC.

V usage is TRBV2 and J usage is TRBJ2-5, with 7 nucleotides matching TRBD2. CDR3 length equals 15 residues. Germline CDR1 is SNHLY and CDR2 is FYNNEI. Trimming took 1 base from V and 2 from J; bases not matched to a gene: 4. The CDR3 bases are TGTGCCAGCAGTGAAGTGGCTAGCGGACAAGAGACCCAGTACTTC. It yields the protein CASSEVASGQETQYF. The variable domain in full, with the rest retrieved from reference TRBV2 and TRBJ2-5, is EPEVTQTPSHQVTQMGQEVILRCVPISNHLYFYWYRQILGQKVEFLVSFYNNEISEKSEIFDDQFSVERPDGSNFTLKIRSTKLEDSAMYFCASSEVASGQETQYFGPGTRLLVL.

The chain is built from TRBV2 and TRBJ1-2; no firm D call. This CDR3 has 12 amino acids. The germline V gene has CDR1 SNHLY and CDR2 FYNNEI. With 1 base removed from V and 14 bases from J, the gap between germline ends came to 14 bases. The CDR3 loop reads CASSEEYRPRTF. CDR3 coding DNA: TGTGCCAGCAGTGAAGAATACCGGCCGCGGACCTTC. Full variable domain (missing parts from reference TRBV2 and TRBJ1-2): EPEVTQTPSHQVTQMGQEVILRCVPISNHLYFYWYRQILGQKVEFLVSFYNNEISEKSEIFDDQFSVERPDGSNFTLKIRSTKLEDSAMYFCASSEEYRPRTFGSGTRLTVV.

V and J are TRBV21-1 and TRBJ1-3; the table names TRBD1, a call not compared with the DNA. TRBV21-1 is recorded as a pseudogene. CDR3 length equals 16 residues. The CDR3 DNA reads TGTGCCAGCAGCAAAGGGCGGACAGGGGGCGCAGACACCATATATTTT. Residues: CASSKGRTGGADTIYF.

This chain links TRBV19 with TRBJ1-5, with D unresolved. This CDR3 has 13 amino acids. Germline assignment: CDR1 LNHDA and CDR2 SQIVND (reference sequence). Trimming stripped 3 bases from V and 5 bases from J, with 8 bases between. The CDR3 reads CASSIARDQPQHF. CDR3 nucleotides: TGTGCCAGTAGTATCGCGAGAGATCAGCCCCAGCATTTT. The full variable domain, completed using reference TRBV19 and TRBJ1-5, is DGGITQSPKYLFRKEGQNVTLSCEQNLNHDAMYWYRQDPGQGLRLIYYSQIVNDFQKGDIAEGYSVSREKKESFPLTVTSAQKNPTAFYLCASSIARDQPQHFGDGTRLSIL.

This clone was counted only a few times. The V gene is TRBV10-1, the J gene TRBJ1-1, with D perhaps matching TRBD1 (5 bases). With 9 bases removed from V and 4 bases from J, the gap between germline ends came to 6 bases. Germline CDR1 WNHNN, CDR2 SYGVQD (reference sequence). The CDR3 loop spans 10 amino acids. This CDR3 is CASDSTEAFF. Written as DNA, the CDR3 is TGCGCCAGTGACAGCACTGAAGCTTTCTTT.

The rearrangement joins TRBV20-1 to TRBJ2-1; D gene ambiguous. Deletions cut 3 bases from V and 8 bases from J, with 14 bases between. Germline V CDR1 and CDR2: DFQATT, SNEGSKA (reference sequence). The CDR3 covers 13 residues. CDR3: CSASRVASYEQFF. The CDR3 nucleotides are TGCAGTGCTAGTCGCGTCGCCAGCTATGAGCAGTTCTTC.

The V gene is TRBV10-2, the J gene TRBJ1-2; 12 bases align to TRBD1. CDR3 length: 15 amino acids. Germline trimming cut 4 bases from V and 6 bases from J; bases unmatched to any gene: 6. Germline values: CDR1 WSHSY, CDR2 SAAADI. In DNA form, the CDR3 reads TGCGCCAGCAGTGGACCGGGACAGGGGGCCGATGGCTACACCTTC. This translates into CASSGPGQGADGYTF.

The genes are TRBV7-6 and TRBJ1-1; D gene unclear. The CDR3 consists of 14 residues. Germline lookup yields CDR1 SGHVS and CDR2 FNYEAQ. Trimming pared 5 bases from V and 2 bases from J, leaving 12 bases between. CDR3 in DNA: TGTGCCAGCAGCCCAAGGACGGACAACACTGAAGCTTTCTTT. This encodes CASSPRTDNTEAFF.

As to this clone: The same CDR3 is also encoded by other DNA sequences in this sample. V is TRBV7-9 and J is TRBJ2-5; D may be TRBD1 or TRBD2 (5 bases each). V lost 1 base to trimming and J lost 4 bases, with 7 bases between them. The CDR3 sequence is 13 residues long. Germline lookup yields CDR1 SEHNR and CDR2 FQNEAQ (reference sequence). As DNA, the CDR3 is TGTGCCAGCAGCTTAGGGGGGTCAGAGACCCAGTACTTC. Its protein is CASSLGGSETQYF.

This clone has only one observation. The rearrangement joins TRBV21-1 to TRBJ2-1; the D segment call TRBD1 is taken from the table without a DNA check. TRBV21-1 constitutes a pseudogene. There are 16 residues in the CDR3. DNA of the CDR3: TGTGCCAGCAGCAAGGGTTGGGACAGGGGGCGGAATGAGCAGTTCTTC. This gives the protein CASSKGWDRGRNEQFF.

The chain links TRBV6-5 to TRBJ2-1; tentatively, D is TRBD1 (6 bases). Germline V gene lookup returns CDR1 MNHEY and CDR2 SVGAGI. V lost 6 bases and J 5 bases, leaving 11 bases between the germline ends. The CDR3 has 13 amino acids. CDR3 sequence reads: CASRIGQNNEQFF. The CDR3, as DNA: TGTGCCAGCAGGATAGGACAGAACAATGAGCAGTTCTTC.

The chain joins TRBV21-1 to TRBJ2-3; TRBD1 is the table's D call, not checked against the DNA. TRBV21-1 is described as a pseudogene. The CDR3 contains 19 residues. In DNA, the CDR3 is TGTGCCAGTAGGGGCCGGGGAGAGGGCCGGGACAGGGCGTCAGATACGCAGTATTTT. It translates to CASRGRGEGRDRASDTQYF.

The J gene is TRBJ2-7, the V gene TRBV5-1, with 7 positions matching TRBD1. Germline values: CDR1 SGHRS, CDR2 YFSETQ. J lost 8 bases, V lost 5 bases, and 10 bases had no gene match. The CDR3 length is 13 residues. Here the CDR3 reads CASSHDRVGKQYF. In DNA form, the CDR3 reads TGCGCCAGCAGTCACGACAGGGTGGGGAAGCAGTACTTC.

The chain recombines TRBV25-1 with TRBJ2-7, with unresolved D. Germline values: CDR1 MGHDK, CDR2 SYGVNS. The CDR3 has 12 residues. Between the trimmed V and J ends, which lost 5 bases and 6 bases, there was a span of 11 bases. The CDR3 sequence: CASSLWGGEQYF. The CDR3 bases are TGTGCCAGCAGTCTTTGGGGTGGCGAGCAGTACTTC.

CDR3 amino acids: CAISPSSRDEQYF. The DNA for the CDR3 is TGTGCCATCAGTCCATCCTCCAGGGACGAGCAGTACTTC. The chain has TRBV10-3 and TRBJ2-7, with D maybe TRBD1 (5 bases). The CDR3 has 13 amino acids. The germline V and J ends were trimmed by 5 bases and 5 bases, with 13 bases remaining between them. Germline V gives CDR1 ENHRY, CDR2 SYGVKD.

The chain has TRBV7-2 and TRBJ2-7; 11 nucleotides align to TRBD1. Trimming at V came to 1 base and at J to 4 bases, leaving 3 bases not matched to a gene. CDR3 length equals 15 residues. CDR1 is SGHTA, CDR2 FQGNSA, per germline. The chain's CDR3 is CASSLEGQGVYEQYF. The DNA for the CDR3 is TGTGCCAGCAGCTTAGAGGGACAGGGGGTTTACGAGCAGTACTTC.

The rearrangement joins TRBV9 to TRBJ2-3; the D gene is possibly TRBD1 (5 bases). Looked up from germline, CDR1 is SGDLS and CDR2 is YYNGEE. Trimming took 4 bases from V and 8 from J, leaving 17 bases between them. The CDR3 covers 14 residues. CDR3 nucleotide sequence: TGTGCCAGCAGCTCAATAGGGGTCCCAGCTACGCAGTATTTT. Protein: CASSSIGVPATQYF.

The J gene is TRBJ1-4, the V gene TRBV19; D not resolved. Germline CDR1 is LNHDA and CDR2 is SQIVND (reference sequence). There are 14 residues in the CDR3. V was shortened by 2 bases and J by 7 bases, with 11 bases between the two germline ends. The CDR3 DNA sequence: TGTGCCAGTAGTATAAAGGGTTCGGCTGAAAAACTGTTTTTT. It is translated as CASSIKGSAEKLFF.